This T cell receptor (beta chain) was recovered during a study of response to subunit inactivated influenza vaccine. This clonotype has just a few counts. Its target is not known. TCRdb analysed the RT-PCR reads with MiXCR anew, one entry per CDR3 protein. The sample contains 800,000 to 1,000,000 distinct CDR3 sequences, about 20% of which appear only once. Whole-study findings and limits: After each seasonal influenza vaccination, few new T cells are recruited, the authors suggested.

CDR1 and CDR2 (germline): LNHNV, YYDKDF (reference sequence). V dropped 3 bases and J dropped 2 bases, with 13 bases sitting between them. The length of the CDR3 is 16 residues. This chain connects TRBV15 to TRBJ2-2; D ambiguous. Sample: PBMCs from blood, taken 5 days after vaccination. This TCR derives from a man aged 50-60 years who received an inactivated influenza vaccine. CDR3 sequence (DNA): TGTGCCACCAGCAGGAATCCTACGACCAACACCGGGGAGCTGTTTTTT. Protein: CATSRNPTTNTGELFF.